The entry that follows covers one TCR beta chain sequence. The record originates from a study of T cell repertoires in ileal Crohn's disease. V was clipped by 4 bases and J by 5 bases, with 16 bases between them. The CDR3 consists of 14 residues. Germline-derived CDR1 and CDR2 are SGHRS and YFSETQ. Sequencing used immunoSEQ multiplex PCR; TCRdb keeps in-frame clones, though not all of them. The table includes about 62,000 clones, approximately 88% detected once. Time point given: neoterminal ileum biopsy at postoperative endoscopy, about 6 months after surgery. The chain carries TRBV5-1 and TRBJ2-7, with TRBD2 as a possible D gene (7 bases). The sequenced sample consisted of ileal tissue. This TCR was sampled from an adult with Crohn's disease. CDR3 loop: CASSEAPGGHEQYF. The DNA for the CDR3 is TGCGCCAGCAGCGAAGCTCCGGGGGGCCACGAGCAGTACTTC.